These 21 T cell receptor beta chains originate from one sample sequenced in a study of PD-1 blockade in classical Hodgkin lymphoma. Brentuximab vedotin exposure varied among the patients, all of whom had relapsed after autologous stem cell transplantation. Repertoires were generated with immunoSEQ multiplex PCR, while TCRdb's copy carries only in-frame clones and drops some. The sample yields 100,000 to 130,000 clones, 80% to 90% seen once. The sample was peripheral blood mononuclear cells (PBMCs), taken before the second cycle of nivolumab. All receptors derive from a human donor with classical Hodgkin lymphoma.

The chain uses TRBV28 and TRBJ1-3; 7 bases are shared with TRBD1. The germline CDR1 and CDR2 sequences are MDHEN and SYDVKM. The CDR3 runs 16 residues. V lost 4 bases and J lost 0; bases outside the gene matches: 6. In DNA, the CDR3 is TGTGCCAGCAGTTGGACAGGATTCTCCTCTGGAAACACCATATATTTT. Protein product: CASSWTGFSSGNTIYF.

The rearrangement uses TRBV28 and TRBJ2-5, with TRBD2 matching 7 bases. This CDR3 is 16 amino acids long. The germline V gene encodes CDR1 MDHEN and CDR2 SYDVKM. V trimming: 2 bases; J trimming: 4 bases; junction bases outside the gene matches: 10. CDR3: CASSLISREVVETQYF. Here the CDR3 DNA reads TGTGCCAGCAGTTTAATTAGTCGGGAGGTAGTAGAGACCCAGTACTTC. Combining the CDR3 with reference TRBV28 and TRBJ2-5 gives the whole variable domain DVKVTQSSRYLVKRTGEKVFLECVQDMDHENMFWYRQDPGLGLRLIYFSYDVKMKEKGDIPEGYSVSREKKERFSLILESASTNQTSMYLCASSLISREVVETQYFGPGTRLLVL.

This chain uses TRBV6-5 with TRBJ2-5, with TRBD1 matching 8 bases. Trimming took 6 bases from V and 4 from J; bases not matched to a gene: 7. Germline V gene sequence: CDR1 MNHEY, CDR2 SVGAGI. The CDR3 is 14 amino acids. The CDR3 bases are TGTGCCAGCAGGCAGGGGGCTATCTCAGAGACCCAGTACTTC. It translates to CASRQGAISETQYF.

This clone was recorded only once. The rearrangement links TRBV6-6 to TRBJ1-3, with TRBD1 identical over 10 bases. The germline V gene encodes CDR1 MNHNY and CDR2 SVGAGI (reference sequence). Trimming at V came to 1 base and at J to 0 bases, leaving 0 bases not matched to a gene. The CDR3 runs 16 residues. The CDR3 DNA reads TGTGCCAGCAGTTACTGGACAGGGGGCTCTGGAAACACCATATATTTT. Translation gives CASSYWTGGSGNTIYF.

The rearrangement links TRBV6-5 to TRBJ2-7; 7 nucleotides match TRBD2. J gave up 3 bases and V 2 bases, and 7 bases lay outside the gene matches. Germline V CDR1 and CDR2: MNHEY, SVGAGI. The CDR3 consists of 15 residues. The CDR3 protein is CASSYVRETVYEQYF. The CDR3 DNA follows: TGTGCCAGCAGTTACGTGCGGGAGACAGTCTACGAGCAGTACTTC.

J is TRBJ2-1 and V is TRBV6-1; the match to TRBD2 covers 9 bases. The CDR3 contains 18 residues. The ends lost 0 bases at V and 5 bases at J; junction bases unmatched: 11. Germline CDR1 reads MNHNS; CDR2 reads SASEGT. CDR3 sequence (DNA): TGTGCCAGCAGTGAAGCGATACATGGCGGGAGGGCCCACAATGAGCAGTTCTTC. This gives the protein CASSEAIHGGRAHNEQFF.

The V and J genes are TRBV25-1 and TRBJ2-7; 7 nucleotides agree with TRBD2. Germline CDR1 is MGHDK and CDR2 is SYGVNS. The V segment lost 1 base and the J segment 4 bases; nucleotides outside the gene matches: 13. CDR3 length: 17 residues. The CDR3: CASSESEWEGPYYEQYF. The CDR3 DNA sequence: TGTGCCAGCAGTGAATCGGAGTGGGAGGGCCCATATTACGAGCAGTACTTC.

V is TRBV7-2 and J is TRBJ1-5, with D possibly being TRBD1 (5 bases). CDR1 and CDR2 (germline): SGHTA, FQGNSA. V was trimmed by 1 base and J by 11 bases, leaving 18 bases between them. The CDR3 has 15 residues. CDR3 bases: TGTGCCAGCAGCTTAGACGCAGGGACGGTTAGAGCCCAGCATTTT. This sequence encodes CASSLDAGTVRAQHF. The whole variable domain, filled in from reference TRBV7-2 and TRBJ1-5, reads GAGVSQSPSNKVTEKGKDVELRCDPISGHTALYWYRQSLGQGLEFLIYFQGNSAPDKSGLPSDRFSAERTGGSVSTLTIQRTQQEDSAVYLCASSLDAGTVRAQHFGDGTRLSIL.

CDR3 bases: TGTGCCAGCAGCTGGGACAACTCCTACGAGCAGTACTTC. Translating it yields CASSWDNSYEQYF. The rearrangement uses TRBV5-6 and TRBJ2-7; a weak D match, TRBD1 (6 bases). The CDR3 runs 13 residues. CDR1 is SGHDT, CDR2 YYEEEE, per germline. V shed 3 bases and J shed 0 bases, with 7 bases lying between them.

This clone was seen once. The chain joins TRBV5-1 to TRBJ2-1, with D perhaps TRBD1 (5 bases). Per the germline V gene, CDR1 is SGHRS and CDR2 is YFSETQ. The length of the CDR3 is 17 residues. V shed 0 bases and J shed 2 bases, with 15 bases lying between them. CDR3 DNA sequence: TGCGCCAGCAGCTTGGGGGGCTACCTTAATCCCTACAATGAGCAGTTCTTC. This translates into CASSLGGYLNPYNEQFF.

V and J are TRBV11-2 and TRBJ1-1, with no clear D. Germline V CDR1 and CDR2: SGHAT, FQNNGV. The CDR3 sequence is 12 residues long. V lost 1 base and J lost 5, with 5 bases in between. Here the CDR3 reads CASSLGETEAFF. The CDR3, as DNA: TGTGCCAGCAGCTTAGGGGAGACTGAAGCTTTCTTT. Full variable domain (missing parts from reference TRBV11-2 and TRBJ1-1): EAGVAQSPRYKIIEKRQSVAFWCNPISGHATLYWYQQILGQGPKLLIQFQNNGVVDDSQLPKDRFSAERLKGVDSTLKIQPAKLEDSAVYLCASSLGETEAFFGQGTRLTVV.

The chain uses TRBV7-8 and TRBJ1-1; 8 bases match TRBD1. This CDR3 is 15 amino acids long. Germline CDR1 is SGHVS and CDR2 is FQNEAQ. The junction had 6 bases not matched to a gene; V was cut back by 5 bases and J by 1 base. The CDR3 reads CASSPGGQANTEAFF. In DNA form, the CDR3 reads TGTGCCAGCAGCCCAGGGGGCCAGGCGAACACTGAAGCTTTCTTT. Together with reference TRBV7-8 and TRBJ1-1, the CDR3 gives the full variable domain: GAGVSQSPRYKVAKRGQDVALRCDPISGHVSLFWYQQALGQGPEFLTYFQNEAQLDKSGLPSDRFFAERPEGSVSTLKIQRTQQEDSAVYLCASSPGGQANTEAFFGQGTRLTVV.

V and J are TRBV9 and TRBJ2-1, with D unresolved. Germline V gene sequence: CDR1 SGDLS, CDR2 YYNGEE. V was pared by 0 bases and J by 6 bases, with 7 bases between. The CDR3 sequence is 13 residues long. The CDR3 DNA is TGTGCCAGCAGCGTAGGGAGACCCAATGAGCAGTTCTTC. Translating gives CASSVGRPNEQFF.

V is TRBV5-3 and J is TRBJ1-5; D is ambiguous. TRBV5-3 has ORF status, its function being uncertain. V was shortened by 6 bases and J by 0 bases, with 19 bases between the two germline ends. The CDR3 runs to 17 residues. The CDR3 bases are TGTGCCAGAACCCCCCCTTGCTCCGACTATAGCAATCAGCCCCAGCATTTT. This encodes CARTPPCSDYSNQPQHF.

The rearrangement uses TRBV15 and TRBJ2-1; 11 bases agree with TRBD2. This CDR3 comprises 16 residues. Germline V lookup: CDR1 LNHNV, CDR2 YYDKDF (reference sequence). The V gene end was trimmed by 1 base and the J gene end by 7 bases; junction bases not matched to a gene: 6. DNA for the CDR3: TGTGCCACCAGCAGAGGAGGGGCTAGCGGGAGGAATGAGCAGTTCTTC. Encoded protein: CATSRGGASGRNEQFF.

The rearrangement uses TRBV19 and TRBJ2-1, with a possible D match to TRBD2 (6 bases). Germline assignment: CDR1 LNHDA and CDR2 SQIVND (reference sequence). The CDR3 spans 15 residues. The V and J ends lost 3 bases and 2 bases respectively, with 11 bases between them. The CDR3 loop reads CASSMWRETYNEQFF. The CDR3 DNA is TGTGCCAGTAGTATGTGGCGGGAAACCTACAATGAGCAGTTCTTC. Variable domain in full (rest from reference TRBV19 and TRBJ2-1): DGGITQSPKYLFRKEGQNVTLSCEQNLNHDAMYWYRQDPGQGLRLIYYSQIVNDFQKGDIAEGYSVSREKKESFPLTVTSAQKNPTAFYLCASSMWRETYNEQFFGPGTRLTVL.

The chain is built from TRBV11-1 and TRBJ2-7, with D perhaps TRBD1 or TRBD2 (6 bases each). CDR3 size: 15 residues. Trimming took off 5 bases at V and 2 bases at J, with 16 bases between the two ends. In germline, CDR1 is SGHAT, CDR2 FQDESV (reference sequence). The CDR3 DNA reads TGTGCCAGCAGCACCCCGGGGGCGCCCCCCTACGAGCAGTACTTC. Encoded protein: CASSTPGAPPYEQYF.

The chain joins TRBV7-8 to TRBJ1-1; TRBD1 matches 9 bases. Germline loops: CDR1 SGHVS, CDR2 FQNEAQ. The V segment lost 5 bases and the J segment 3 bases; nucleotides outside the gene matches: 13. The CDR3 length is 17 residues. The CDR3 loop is CASSPRDREFEDTEAFF. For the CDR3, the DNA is TGTGCCAGCAGCCCGCGGGACAGGGAATTTGAAGACACTGAAGCTTTCTTT.

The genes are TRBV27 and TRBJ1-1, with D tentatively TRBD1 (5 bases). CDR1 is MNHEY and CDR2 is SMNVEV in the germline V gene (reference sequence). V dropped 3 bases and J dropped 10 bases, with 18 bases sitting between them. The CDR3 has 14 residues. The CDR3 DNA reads TGTGCCAGCAGTTTTACGCCAGGGCAAAGGAGAGCTTTCTTT. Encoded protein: CASSFTPGQRRAFF.

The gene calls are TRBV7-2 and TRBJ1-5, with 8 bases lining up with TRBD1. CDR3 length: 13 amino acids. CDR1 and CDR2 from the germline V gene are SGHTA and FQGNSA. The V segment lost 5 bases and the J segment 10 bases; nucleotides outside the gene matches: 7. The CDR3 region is CASSPGQGGPQHF. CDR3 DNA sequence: TGTGCCAGCAGCCCCGGACAGGGAGGACCCCAGCATTTT.

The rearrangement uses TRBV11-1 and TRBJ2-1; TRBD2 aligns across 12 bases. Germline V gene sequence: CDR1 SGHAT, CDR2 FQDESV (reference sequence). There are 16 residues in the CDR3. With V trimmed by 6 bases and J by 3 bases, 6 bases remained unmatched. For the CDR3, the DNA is TGTGCCAGCAGAGCCGGGACTAGCGGGCACTACAATGAGCAGTTCTTC. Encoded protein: CASRAGTSGHYNEQFF.